The 4 T cell receptor beta chains below were found in one sample sequenced in a study of CD8+ T cells in alopecia areata. Regarding treatment: oral pan-JAK inhibitor, 5-10 mg twice daily. Extracted RNA was reverse transcribed, and the resulting cDNA served as sequencing template. The method was immunoSEQ multiplex PCR; TCRdb's version includes in-frame clones alone and lacks a portion of them. The repertoire holds 130,000 to 150,000 clones, approximately 80% seen once, with approximately 25% in the top ten. The sequences come from CD8+ T cells sorted from blood, collected at week 4, from a patient treated with tofacitinib. The source is a human donor with alopecia areata.

This rearrangement joins TRBV7-6 to TRBJ2-2; either TRBD1 or TRBD2 may fit D (5 bases each). Trimming took 1 base from V and 7 from J, leaving 7 bases between them. Germline V CDR1 and CDR2: SGHVS, FNYEAQ. The CDR3 spans 13 residues. The CDR3 is CASSLGGNGELFF. CDR3 coding DNA: TGTGCCAGCAGCTTAGGGGGGAACGGGGAGCTGTTTTTT.

The rearrangement uses TRBV5-1 and TRBJ1-1; 11 bases agree with TRBD1. Germline V CDR1 and CDR2: SGHRS, YFSETQ. The CDR3 spans 17 residues. V was clipped by 4 bases and J by 3 bases; unmatched bases: 11. The CDR3 is CASSKDRGPFEDTEAFF. As DNA, the CDR3 is TGCGCCAGCAGCAAGGACAGGGGGCCCTTTGAGGACACTGAAGCTTTCTTT.

As DNA, the CDR3 is TGTGCCAGCAGTTCCCTCGGGGGGGGGACATCGCCCTCCTGGGAGCAGTACTTC. This translates into CASSSLGGGTSPSWEQYF. This chain joins TRBV28 and TRBJ2-7, with 8 bases lining up with TRBD2. The CDR3 has 18 residues. Trimming at V came to 4 bases and at J to 7 bases, leaving 21 bases not matched to a gene. CDR1 is MDHEN and CDR2 is SYDVKM in the germline V gene.

The chain employs TRBV30 and TRBJ1-5; D is possibly TRBD1 (6 bases). Looked up from germline, CDR1 is GTSNPN and CDR2 is SVGIG (reference sequence). V was clipped by 1 base and J by 5 bases, with 9 bases between them. CDR3 length equals 13 residues. CDR3 nucleotide sequence: TGTGCCTGGAGTGACAGGGACCATCAGCCCCAGCATTTT. Its translation is CAWSDRDHQPQHF.